The clone carrying this T cell receptor beta chain has more than one count but fewer than ten. The data stem from a study of CD8+ T cells in alopecia areata. RNA extraction and reverse transcription yielded cDNA as sequencing template. TCRdb's table, derived via immunoSEQ multiplex PCR, lists solely in-frame clones and lacks some. The table lists about 150,000 clones, less than 65% of them singletons. Germline V gene lookup returns CDR1 SNHLY and CDR2 FYNNEI. V was cut by 4 bases and J by 0 bases, with 8 bases left in between. The CDR3 runs 14 residues. The sample here was CD8+ T cells sorted from blood, taken at week 0. This receptor was taken from a human donor with alopecia areata. The chain is built from TRBV2 and TRBJ2-3; D ambiguous. CDR3 in amino acids: CASSVAASTDTQYF. Here the CDR3 DNA reads TGTGCCAGCAGTGTGGCAGCTAGCACAGATACGCAGTATTTT.